The 3 T cell receptor beta chains below come from one sample, sequenced in a study of cytomegalovirus exposure and HLA in healthy donors. PCR was performed using 60 Vbeta and 13 Jbeta primers. The assay was immunoSEQ multiplex PCR, and TCRdb's table has in-frame clones only and misses some. The profile shows over 70,000 clones, over 75% of them singletons. The specimen sequenced was PBMCs. Every receptor here comes from a man between 18 and 35 years old in good health and CMV-seronegative.

The genes are TRBV15 and TRBJ1-2; D ambiguous. CDR1 is LNHNV and CDR2 is YYDKDF in the germline V gene (reference sequence). The V and J ends lost 4 bases and 5 bases respectively, with 8 bases between them. The CDR3 runs to 12 residues. CDR3 bases: TGTGCCACCAGCACATCGGTATATGGCTACACCTTC. Its translation is CATSTSVYGYTF.

The chain couples TRBV2 to TRBJ1-5; 8 nucleotides match TRBD1. The CDR3 length is 16 residues. V was clipped by 3 bases and J by 1 base; unmatched bases: 5. Per the germline V gene, CDR1 is SNHLY and CDR2 is FYNNEI. CDR3: CASSDGTGSSNQPQHF. The CDR3 bases are TGTGCCAGCAGTGACGGGACAGGATCGAGCAATCAGCCCCAGCATTTT.

Concerning this clone: This sample also contains other DNA sequences that code for the same CDR3. J is TRBJ2-3 and V is TRBV6-4, with 9 bases aligning to TRBD2. The ends lost 0 bases at V and 6 bases at J; junction bases unmatched: 4. The CDR3 is 15 residues long. Germline values: CDR1 MRHNA, CDR2 SNTAGT. The DNA of the CDR3 is TGTGCCAGCAGTGACTCGTCTAGCGGGGAGGATACGCAGTATTTT. As protein: CASSDSSSGEDTQYF.